The 5 T cell receptor beta chains in this list originate from one sample, sequenced in a study of read filtering for tumor transcriptome and immune sequencing. From 350 to 500 ng of RNA, a library with molecular barcoded alpha/delta and beta/gamma adaptors was made. MiXCR, run by TCRdb on the reads, gives a single entry per CDR3 protein. The repertoire holds approximately 61,000 distinct CDR3 sequences, about a fifth seen once, with roughly 13% in the top ten. Input material: a population of CD138-negative cells sorted from bone marrow. Every receptor here comes from a donor aged 40 or older with multiple myeloma.

J is TRBJ2-5 and V is TRBV12-3 or TRBV12-4; 11 bases line up with TRBD2. The CDR3 consists of 15 residues. After removal of 4 bases from V and 4 bases from J, the junction contained 5 bases not matched to a gene. CDR3 residues: CASSSLAGGLETQYF. CDR3 nucleotide sequence: TGTGCCAGCAGTTCCTTAGCGGGGGGGTTAGAGACCCAGTACTTC.

This clonotype was observed once. A much larger clonotype is one base distant, so this may be a read error. It is unclear where the CDR3 begins or ends on the DNA, so no DNA is shown, and the CDR3 is as TCRdb lists it. The chain is built from TRBV20-1 and TRBJ1-2; TRBD1 is taken as the D call from the table, unchecked against the DNA. Ends included, the CDR3 has 14 residues. Germline V CDR1 and CDR2: DFQATT, SNEGSKA (reference sequence). CDR3 residues: CSARVGGGTVPHTF.

This clonotype turned up a few times. The chain employs TRBV6-5 and TRBJ2-1, with D maybe TRBD2 (6 bases). V was clipped by 0 bases and J by 5 bases, with 8 bases between them. Germline V lookup: CDR1 MNHEY, CDR2 SVGAGI. This CDR3 comprises 14 residues. CDR3 bases: TGTGCCAGCAGTTACTCAGGGGAGGACAATGAGCAGTTCTTC. Translating it yields CASSYSGEDNEQFF.

This clonotype was counted ten times or more. The chain carries TRBV20-1 and TRBJ2-1; a weak D match, TRBD2 (5 bases). This CDR3 has 12 amino acids. Between the trimmed V and J ends, which lost 3 bases and 6 bases, there was a span of 9 bases. Germline V gene lookup returns CDR1 DFQATT and CDR2 SNEGSKA (reference sequence). CDR3 DNA: TGCAGTGCTAGGAGGACTGGCAATGAGCAGTTCTTC. Amino acid sequence: CSARRTGNEQFF.

A note on this clonotype: A much larger clone is a single base away; this may be a read error. Here the CDR3 DNA reads TGTGCCAGCAGCCAAGATTCCTACAATGAGCAGTCCTTC. It is translated as CASSQDSYNEQSF. The chain couples TRBV4-2 to TRBJ2-1; D ambiguous. The V gene's germline CDR1 is LGHNA and CDR2 YNFKEQ. CDR3 length: 13 amino acids.